This T cell receptor beta chain was sequenced in a study of Ad26.COV2.S vaccination and SARS-CoV-2 variants. Study findings and constraints: Vaccine recipients surpassed placebo recipients in spike-specific TCR breadth.

Germline CDR1 DFQATT, CDR2 SNEGSKA (reference sequence). CDR3 length: 14 amino acids. V trimming: 3 bases; J trimming: 2 bases; junction bases outside the gene matches: 6. Using immunoSEQ multiplex PCR, the repertoire was profiled, and TCRdb retains in-frame clones only, with some absent. Among tens of thousands of clones listed, around 82% were seen once. Regarding this clone: Its antigen remains unidentified.

V is TRBV20-1 and J is TRBJ2-7, with 8 bases identical to TRBD1. Here the sequenced sample was peripheral blood, taken after recovery from COVID-19. This clonotype originated in a human donor who had recovered from COVID-19. As DNA, the CDR3 is TGCAGTGCTAGTGGACAGGGAGTAGCCTACGAGCAGTACTTC. This encodes CSASGQGVAYEQYF.